This is a list of T cell receptor beta chains from one sample in a study of T cell changes during pregnancy in multiple sclerosis. TCRdb keeps only in-frame clones here, not all; method: immunoSEQ multiplex PCR. The data contain around 80,000 clones, 92% of them singletons. The material was peripheral blood, obtained before pregnancy. The receptors were sampled from a female donor with multiple sclerosis, enrolled in a pregnancy study. Both conserved end residues are part of each CDR3. The D gene is left open where the match is weak. The size field is filled for only some rows; it gives once, few, many or a size class.

>TRBD1|TRBJ2-3|-|TRBV28
TGTGCCAGCAGTACGACAGGGGGTAGCACAGATACGCAGTATTTT
CASSTTGGSTDTQYF
>-|TRBJ2-1|-|TRBV27
TGTGCCAGCAGTTTATCGAGCTACAATGAGCAGTTCTTC
CASSLSSYNEQFF
>TRBD2|TRBJ2-3|-|TRBV18
TGTGCCAGCTCACCACTGGGGACTAGCGGGAGTCAGGCAGATACGCAGTATTTT
CASSPLGTSGSQADTQYF
>TRBD2|TRBJ2-7|-|TRBV28
TGTGCCAGCAGTTTACCCGGGACTAGCTACGAGCAGTACTTC
CASSLPGTSYEQYF
>TRBD1|TRBJ2-5|-|TRBV5-6
TGTGCCAGCAGCCCCGGACAGGGAAGCCAAGAGACCCAGTACTTC
CASSPGQGSQETQYF
>-|TRBJ1-2|-|TRBV5-6
TGTGCCAGCAGCTTCGGACAGACGAACAACTATGGCTACACCTTC
CASSFGQTNNYGYTF
>-|TRBJ2-1|once|TRBV2
TGTGCCAGCAGAGCGACAGGATCCTACAATGAGCAGTTCTTC
CASRATGSYNEQFF
>TRBD2|TRBJ2-1|-|TRBV11-2
TGTGCCAGCAGTAGCGGGATTAACTACAATGAGCAGTTCTTC
CASSSGINYNEQFF
>-|TRBJ2-5|-|TRBV6-1
TGTGCCAGCAGTGATATACAGACAGGGCTGGGGGGAGAGACCCAGTACTTC
CASSDIQTGLGGETQYF
>-|TRBJ2-5|-|TRBV21-1
TGTGCCAGCAGAGCCCAGCCGGGAGAGACCCAGTACTTC
CASRAQPGETQYF
>-|TRBJ1-1|-|TRBV15
TGTGCCACCAGCAGAGATTGGGGGGGGGAATCGGACGCTTTCTTT
CATSRDWGGESDAFF
>-|TRBJ1-1|-|TRBV10-1
TGCGCCAGCAGTCCCGCCGGTCTTAGGGGCCTGAACACTGAAGCTTTCTTT
CASSPAGLRGLNTEAFF
>-|TRBJ2-1|-|TRBV5-1
TGCGCCAGCAGCTTGGGTCCTAGCTACTTCAATGAGCAGTTCTTC
CASSLGPSYFNEQFF
>TRBD1|TRBJ2-4|once|TRBV29-1
TGCAGCGCGGACAGGAACTTGGCCAAAAACATTCAGTACTTC
CSADRNLAKNIQYF
>TRBD2|TRBJ2-2|once|TRBV28
TGTGCCAGCACCCTCGGACTAGCGGGAGAGGGGGACACCGGGGAGCTGTTTTTT
CASTLGLAGEGDTGELFF
>TRBD2|TRBJ2-3|-|TRBV14
TGTGCCAGCAGCCGTTTCGGGGGGGTGGCCACAGATACGCAGTATTTT
CASSRFGGVATDTQYF
>TRBD1|TRBJ1-5|-|TRBV28
TGTGCCAGCACCCGGGACAGGAGGGCCAGGTCCCATCAGCCCCAGCATTTT
CASTRDRRARSHQPQHF
>TRBD2|TRBJ2-1|-|TRBV4-2
TGTGCCAGCAAAGGGACTAGCGGGATGGGGGTCTACAATGAGCAGTTCTTC
CASKGTSGMGVYNEQFF
>-|TRBJ2-1|-|TRBV28
TGTGCCATACAAGCGGTGTACAATGAGCAGTTCTTC
CAIQAVYNEQFF
>TRBD2|TRBJ2-3|-|TRBV5-4
TGTGCCAGCAGTCCAGGGACTAGCCTCGGGAGGTTAGGAGATACGCAGTATTTT
CASSPGTSLGRLGDTQYF
>TRBD1|TRBJ2-6|-|TRBV5-1
TGCGCCAGCAGCTTGGGCCAGGGGGCATCTGGGGCCAACGTCCTGACTTTC
CASSLGQGASGANVLTF
>-|TRBJ2-3|-|TRBV11-3
TGTGCCAGCAGCTCCCCTCCGGGTGCATTTAGCACAGATACGCAGTATTTT
CASSSPPGAFSTDTQYF
>TRBD2|TRBJ2-1|many|TRBV28
TGTGCCAGCAGTTCAATGCCGGCACTAGCGGGAGCGACCTACAATGAGCAGTTCTTC
CASSSMPALAGATYNEQFF
>-|TRBJ2-2|-|TRBV4-3
TGCGCCAGCAGCCTAAAGAGATACACCGGGGAGCTGTTTTTT
CASSLKRYTGELFF
>TRBD2|TRBJ2-7|-|TRBV29-1
TGCAGCGTCGTGACTAGCGGGAGTATTGGCTACGAGCAGTACTTC
CSVVTSGSIGYEQYF
>TRBD1|TRBJ1-3|once|TRBV18
TGTGCCAGCTCACCGCTGGGGGGACAGCTCTCTGGAAACACCATATATTTT
CASSPLGGQLSGNTIYF
>-|TRBJ2-7|-|TRBV5-8
TGTGCCAGCAGCTTGGAGGGAGATCTATACGAGCAGTACTTC
CASSLEGDLYEQYF
>-|TRBJ2-4|-|TRBV6-5
TGTGCCAGCAGTTACGATGGGGGCGGCATTCAGTACTTC
CASSYDGGGIQYF
>-|TRBJ2-1|-|TRBV18
TGTGCCAGCTCACCACTCGATCCAGCGGGTGTAAATGAGCAGTTCTTC
CASSPLDPAGVNEQFF
>TRBD2|TRBJ2-7|-|TRBV29-1
TGCAGCGTTGTAGCGGGAGGGTCGTGGGAGCAGTACTTC
CSVVAGGSWEQYF
>TRBD1|TRBJ2-5|-|TRBV28
TGTGCCAGCAGCTTCGGGACAGGGTGGGACGTCAAGACCCAGTACTTC
CASSFGTGWDVKTQYF
>-|TRBJ1-5|-|TRBV15
TGTGCCACCACGGGCGGGCTCAATCAGCCCCAGCATTTT
CATTGGLNQPQHF
>-|TRBJ2-5|once|TRBV11-1
TGTGCCAGCAGCTTACCCGTGTCCCGGTTCCAAGAGACCCAGTACTTC
CASSLPVSRFQETQYF
>-|TRBJ2-5|-|TRBV5-1
TGCGCCAGCAGCTTGGCGGGAGCCCAAGAGACCCAGTACTTC
CASSLAGAQETQYF
>TRBD2|TRBJ2-1|-|TRBV28
TGTGCCAGCAGCCTCTTAGCGGGCTACAATGAGCAGTTCTTC
CASSLLAGYNEQFF
>TRBD2|TRBJ2-1|-|TRBV27
TGTGCCAGCAGTCTAGCGGGAGGGCTCAATGAGCAGTTCTTC
CASSLAGGLNEQFF
>TRBD1|TRBJ1-1|once|TRBV4-3
TGCGCCAGCAGCTGGGGGACAGGGAACACTGAAGCTTTCTTT
CASSWGTGNTEAFF
>-|TRBJ2-2|-|TRBV7-2
TGTGCCAGCAGCTTAAGGCGGAAGAACACCGGGGAGCTGTTTTTT
CASSLRRKNTGELFF
>-|TRBJ1-2|once|TRBV28
TGTGCCAGCAGTTTAAGTGGCAGGGGCTATGGCTACACCTTC
CASSLSGRGYGYTF
>TRBD1|TRBJ1-5|once|TRBV5-4
TGTGCCAGCAGCTCGGGACAGAATCAGCCCCAGCATTTT
CASSSGQNQPQHF
>-|TRBJ1-1|-|TRBV25-1
TGTGCCAGCACAGGGTCAGACACTCAAGTACAGAACACTGAAGCTTTCTTT
CASTGSDTQVQNTEAFF
>TRBD1|TRBJ2-7|-|TRBV20-1
TGCAGTGCAAACAGGGGGTATGAGCAGTACTTC
CSANRGYEQYF
>TRBD2|TRBJ2-1|-|TRBV19
TGTGCCAGTATGGGATCTAGCGGGAGCAGGAATGAGCAGTTCTTC
CASMGSSGSRNEQFF
>-|TRBJ2-2|-|TRBV2
TGTGCCAGCAGTGGACCCTCCGGGCAGGGCACCGGGGAGCTGTTTTTT
CASSGPSGQGTGELFF
>TRBD2|TRBJ2-1|-|TRBV19
TGTGCCAGTCGCACCGGGACTAGCGGGATAGATGAGCAGTTCTTC
CASRTGTSGIDEQFF
>-|TRBJ1-4|-|TRBV7-9
TGTGCCAGCAGCTTAGGTGCGGGACGAAATGAAAAACTGTTTTTT
CASSLGAGRNEKLFF
>-|TRBJ1-3|-|TRBV5-1
TGCGCCAGCAGCTTGGAAGCGGCTGGAAACACCATATATTTT
CASSLEAAGNTIYF
>TRBD1|TRBJ2-7|once|TRBV7-2
TGTGCCAGCAGCTTAAAGGCAGGGGGCGTCTACGAGCAGTACTTC
CASSLKAGGVYEQYF